This entry describes one T cell receptor (beta chain). Assay used: immunoSEQ multiplex PCR; TCRdb lists only in-frame clones, some missing. The sample contains tens of thousands of clones, 88% of which appear only once. The sample belongs to a study of T cell changes during pregnancy in multiple sclerosis. V was shortened by 8 bases and J by 3 bases, with 15 bases between the two germline ends. This CDR3 is 14 amino acids long. Looked up from germline, CDR1 is MNHNS and CDR2 is SASEGT. The chain combines TRBV6-1 with TRBJ2-3; D might be TRBD2 (5 bases). The sequenced sample was CD4+ T cells from peripheral blood mononuclear cells, obtained in the first trimester of pregnancy. The source of this sequence is a female donor with multiple sclerosis, enrolled in a pregnancy study. CDR3 sequence reads: CASGLGAETDTQYF. CDR3 bases: TGTGCCAGCGGCCTTGGAGCGGAAACAGATACGCAGTATTTT.